The entry that follows covers one T cell receptor beta chain sequence. These data come from a study of T cell changes during pregnancy in multiple sclerosis. Sequencing was performed with immunoSEQ multiplex PCR; in TCRdb, only in-frame clones are kept and a portion is missing. The table includes tens of thousands of clones, roughly nine tenths detected once. Germline V gene lookup returns CDR1 SQVTM and CDR2 ANQGSEA. This CDR3 has 12 amino acids. The V gene lost 7 bases and the J gene lost 1 base, with 10 bases spanning the gap. The sequence was collected from a female donor in good health, enrolled as a control in a pregnancy study. Material: CD4+ T cells from peripheral blood mononuclear cells, obtained in the third trimester of pregnancy. This rearrangement joins TRBV29-1 to TRBJ2-5; D is possibly TRBD2 (6 bases). In DNA form, the CDR3 reads TGCAGCGGGGGGGACGTCCAAGAGACCCAGTACTTC. Protein: CSGGDVQETQYF.